Sequencing of this T cell receptor beta chain was carried out in a study of tumor-infiltrating lymphocytes in primary liver carcinoma. Study as a whole: The patients comprised men and women between the ages of 30 and 69 years. Staged T1-T3 N0M0, the tumors had sizes that ranged from roughly 4.2 to 10 cm across.

Study-level findings and limits: Significantly larger top-250-clone fractions were found in tumors than in blood (p = 0.039).

From unsorted bulk tissue weighing about 20-32 mg, DNA and RNA were co-extracted. Donors underwent surgery for histopathologically diagnosed primary liver carcinoma. Concerning this clonotype: Its antigen is unknown. This likely comes from a read error, as the CDR3 has no conserved phenylalanine or tryptophan at its end. No DNA is shown, since the ends of the CDR3 on it are uncertain; the CDR3 is the one TCRdb lists.

Ends included, the CDR3 has 14 residues. Germline CDR1 is ENHRY and CDR2 is SYGVKD. TCR beta cDNA was made from 450 to 500 ng total RNA with a constant-region primer. Library construction for TCR beta comprised three nested multiplex PCR rounds performed with slightly modified ARM-PCR. Two initial PCR rounds of around 10 cycles each paired TRBV1-TRBV30 forward primers with a C-beta reverse primer. TCRdb itself ran the multiplex PCR reads through MiXCR, one entry per CDR3 protein. The table lists approximately 110,000 distinct CDR3 sequences, roughly three fifths of them singletons. Sequencing was carried out using liver tumor tissue from sampling region 3. Subset here: tumor region T3, left-lateral pole. This receptor was identified in a woman aged 55 to 70 with primary liver carcinoma and hepatitis B virus infection. V and J are TRBV10-3 and TRBJ1-1; the table assigns TRBD1, which was not confirmed against the DNA. CDR3 sequence reads: CAISNQGALTEAFY.